This T cell receptor beta chain emerged from a study of CD8+ T cells in alopecia areata. About the study: The share of scalp area affected provided the severity score for treated patients.

cDNA prepared by RNA extraction and subsequent reverse transcription served as the template for sequencing. The data were produced by immunoSEQ multiplex PCR, yet TCRdb's version contains in-frame clones alone and is incomplete. The sample lists about 190,000 clones, roughly three fifths seen once, with approximately 1.2% in the top ten. As to treatment: oral pan-JAK inhibitor, 5-10 mg twice daily. Obtained from alopecia areata patients were lesional scalp punch biopsies along with peripheral blood. This CDR3 comprises 13 residues. V lost 5 bases to trimming and J lost 8 bases, with 16 bases between them. From germline, CDR1 is MNHNY and CDR2 SVGAGI (reference sequence).

The chain has TRBV6-6 and TRBJ2-7; D is possibly TRBD1 (6 bases). This TCR was sampled from a human donor with alopecia areata. Sequences were derived from CD4+ T cells sorted from blood, sampled around week 49, from a patient treated with tofacitinib. CDR3 nucleotides: TGTGCCAGCAGTCGAGACCAGGGGTTTCAGCAGTACTTC. Translation: CASSRDQGFQQYF.